The subject of this entry is one TCR beta chain. This sample is part of a study of T cells in Graves' hyperthyroidism and ophthalmopathy. The CDR3 consists of 13 residues. Germline CDR1 and CDR2: LNHDA and SQIVND (reference sequence). V was clipped by 5 bases and J by 2 bases, with 9 bases between them. RNA transcripts were the template for amplifying TCR beta CDR3 regions. The HTBI primer set served for first-round RT-PCR of the TCR CDR3. TCRdb re-called the multiplex PCR reads through MiXCR, storing one row per CDR3 protein. Seen here are a few hundred thousand distinct CDR3 sequences, around 13% observed once, and the top ten hold approximately 5.3%. Uncontrolled infection, other autoimmune disease, pregnancy and lactation each barred patients from inclusion.

The sequencing input was blood. The sequence was obtained from a woman younger than 35 with Graves' hyperthyroidism. V gene TRBV19 combines with J gene TRBJ1-1; D not certain. For the CDR3, the DNA is TGTGCCAGTAGTGCAACTAAAAACACTGAAGCTTTCTTT. It translates to CASSATKNTEAFF.